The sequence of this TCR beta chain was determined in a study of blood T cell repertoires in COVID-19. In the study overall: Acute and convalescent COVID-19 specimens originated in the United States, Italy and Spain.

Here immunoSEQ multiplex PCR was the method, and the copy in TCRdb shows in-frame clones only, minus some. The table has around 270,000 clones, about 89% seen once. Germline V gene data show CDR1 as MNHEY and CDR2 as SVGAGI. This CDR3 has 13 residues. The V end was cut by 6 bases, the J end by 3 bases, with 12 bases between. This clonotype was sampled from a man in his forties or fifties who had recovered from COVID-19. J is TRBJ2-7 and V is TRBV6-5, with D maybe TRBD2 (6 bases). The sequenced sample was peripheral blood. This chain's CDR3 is CASRTPGGYEQYF. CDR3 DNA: TGTGCCAGCAGGACCCCCGGGGGCTACGAGCAGTACTTC.